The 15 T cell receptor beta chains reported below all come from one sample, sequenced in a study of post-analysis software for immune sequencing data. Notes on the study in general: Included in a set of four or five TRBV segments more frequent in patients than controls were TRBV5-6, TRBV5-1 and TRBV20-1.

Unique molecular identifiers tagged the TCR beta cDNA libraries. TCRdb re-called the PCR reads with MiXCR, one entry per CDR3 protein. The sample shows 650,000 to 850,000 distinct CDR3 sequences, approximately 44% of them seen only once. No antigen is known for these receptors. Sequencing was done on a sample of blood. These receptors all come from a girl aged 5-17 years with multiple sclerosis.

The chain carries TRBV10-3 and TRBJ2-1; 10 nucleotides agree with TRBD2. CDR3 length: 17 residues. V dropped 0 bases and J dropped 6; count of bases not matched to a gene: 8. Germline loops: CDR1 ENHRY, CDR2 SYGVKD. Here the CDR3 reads CAISESSIAGGGNEQFF. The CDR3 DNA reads TGTGCCATCAGTGAGTCCTCAATAGCGGGAGGAGGCAATGAGCAGTTCTTC.

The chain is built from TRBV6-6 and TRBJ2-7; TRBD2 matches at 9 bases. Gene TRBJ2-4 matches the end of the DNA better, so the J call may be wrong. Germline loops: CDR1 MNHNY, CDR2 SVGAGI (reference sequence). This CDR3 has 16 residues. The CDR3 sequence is CASSLRDSGGPNIQYF. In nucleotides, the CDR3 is TGTGCCAGCAGTTTACGGGATAGCGGGGGACCAAACATTCAGTACTTC.

The DNA of the CDR3 is TGTGCCAGCAGCCCTATAACGAGGGGTGAGCAGTTCTTC. It codes for CASSPITRGEQFF. The J gene is TRBJ2-1, the V gene TRBV28; D tentatively fits TRBD1 or TRBD2 (5 bases each). From germline, CDR1 is MDHEN and CDR2 SYDVKM. This CDR3 has 13 residues. The ends were cut back, 6 bases at V and 9 bases at J, with 15 bases in the middle.

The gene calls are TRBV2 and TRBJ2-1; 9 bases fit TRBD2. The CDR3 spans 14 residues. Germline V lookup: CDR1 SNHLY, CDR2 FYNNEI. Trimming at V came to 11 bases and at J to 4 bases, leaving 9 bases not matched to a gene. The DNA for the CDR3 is TGTGCCTGCCTTAGCGGGAGTGGGTACAATGAGCAGTTCTTC. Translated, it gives CACLSGSGYNEQFF.

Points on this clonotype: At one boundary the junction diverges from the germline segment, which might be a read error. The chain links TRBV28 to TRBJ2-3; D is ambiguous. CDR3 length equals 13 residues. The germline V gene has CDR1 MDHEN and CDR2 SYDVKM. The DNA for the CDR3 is TGTGCCAGCAGTTTATATCCCACAGATGCGCAGTATTTT. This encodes CASSLYPTDAQYF.

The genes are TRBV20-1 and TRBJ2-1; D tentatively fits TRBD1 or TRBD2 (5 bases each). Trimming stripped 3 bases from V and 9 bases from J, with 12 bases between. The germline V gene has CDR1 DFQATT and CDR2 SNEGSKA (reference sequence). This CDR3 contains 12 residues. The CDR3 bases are TGCAGTGCTAGTTCCCTTGGGGGTGAGCAGTTCTTC. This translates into CSASSLGGEQFF.

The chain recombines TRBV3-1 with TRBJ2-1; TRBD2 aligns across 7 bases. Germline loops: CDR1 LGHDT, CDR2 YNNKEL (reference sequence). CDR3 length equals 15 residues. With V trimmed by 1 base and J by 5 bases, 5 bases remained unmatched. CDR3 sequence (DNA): TGTGCCAGCAGCCAAGGCGGGAGTGCCCACAATGAGCAGTTCTTC. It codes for CASSQGGSAHNEQFF.

The DNA of the CDR3 is TGTGCCAGCAGTTTCCCCGGACAGGGGTCGGGCGCTGAAGCTTTCTTT. Translation gives CASSFPGQGSGAEAFF. The V call is TRBV28, the J call TRBJ1-1, with TRBD1 matching 9 bases. This CDR3 has 16 amino acids. Germline assignment: CDR1 MDHEN and CDR2 SYDVKM. J was trimmed by 6 bases and V by 3 bases; bases with no gene match: 11.

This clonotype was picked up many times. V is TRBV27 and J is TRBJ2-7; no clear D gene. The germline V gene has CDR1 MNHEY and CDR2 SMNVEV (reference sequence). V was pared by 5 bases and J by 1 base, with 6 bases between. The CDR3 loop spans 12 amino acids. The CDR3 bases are TGTGCCAGCAGTGCCGGTTCCTACGAGCAGTACTTC. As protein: CASSAGSYEQYF.

The CDR3 is CASSRKREAGRAYSYNEQFF. CDR3 coding DNA: TGTGCCAGCAGCAGGAAGAGGGAGGCCGGGAGGGCCTACTCCTACAATGAGCAGTTCTTC. The chain combines TRBV11-3 with TRBJ2-1; TRBD2 agrees at 8 bases. Germline-derived CDR1 and CDR2 are SGHNT and YENEEA. CDR3 length: 20 residues. Trimming at V came to 5 bases and at J to 0 bases, leaving 18 bases not matched to a gene.

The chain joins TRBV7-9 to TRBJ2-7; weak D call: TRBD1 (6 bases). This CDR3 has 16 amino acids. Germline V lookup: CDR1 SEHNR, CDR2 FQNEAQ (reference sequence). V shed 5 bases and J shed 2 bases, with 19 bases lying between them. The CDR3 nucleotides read TGTGCCAGCAGCCCTTTCCCCACAGGGCTCCCCTACGAGCAGTACTTC. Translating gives CASSPFPTGLPYEQYF. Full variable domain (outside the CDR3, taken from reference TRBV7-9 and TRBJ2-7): DTGVSQNPRHKITKRGQNVTFRCDPISEHNRLYWYRQTLGQGPEFLTYFQNEAQLEKSRLLSDRFSAERPKGSFSTLEIQRTEQGDSAMYLCASSPFPTGLPYEQYFGPGTRLTVT.

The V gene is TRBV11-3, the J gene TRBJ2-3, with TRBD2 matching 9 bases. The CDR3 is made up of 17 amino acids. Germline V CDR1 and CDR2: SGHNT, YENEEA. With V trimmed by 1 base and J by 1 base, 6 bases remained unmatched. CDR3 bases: TGTGCCAGCAGCTTAGGGGCTAGCGGGACGGGCACAGATACGCAGTATTTT. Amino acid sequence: CASSLGASGTGTDTQYF. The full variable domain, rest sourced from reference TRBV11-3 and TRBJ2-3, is EAGVVQSPRYKIIEKKQPVAFWCNPISGHNTLYWYLQNLGQGPELLIRYENEEAVDDSQLPKDRFSAERLKGVDSTLKIQPAELGDSAVYLCASSLGASGTGTDTQYFGPGTRLTVL.

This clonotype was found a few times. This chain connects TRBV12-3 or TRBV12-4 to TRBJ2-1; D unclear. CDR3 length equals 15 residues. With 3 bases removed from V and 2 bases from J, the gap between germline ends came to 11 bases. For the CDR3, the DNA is TGTGCCAGCAGTTTGGTCCAGGTCCCCTACAATGAGCAGTTCTTC. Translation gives CASSLVQVPYNEQFF.

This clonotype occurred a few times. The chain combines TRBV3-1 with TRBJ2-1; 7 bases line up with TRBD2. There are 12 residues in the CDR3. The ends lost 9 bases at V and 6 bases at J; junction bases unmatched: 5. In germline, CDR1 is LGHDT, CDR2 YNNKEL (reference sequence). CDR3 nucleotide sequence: TGTGCCAGTGGACTAGTAGGCAATGAGCAGTTCTTC. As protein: CASGLVGNEQFF.

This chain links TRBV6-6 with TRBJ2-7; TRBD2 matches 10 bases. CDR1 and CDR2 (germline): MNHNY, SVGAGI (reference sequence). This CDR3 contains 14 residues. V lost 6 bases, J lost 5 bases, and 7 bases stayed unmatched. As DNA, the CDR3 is TGTGCCAGCAGCCCGGGACTAGCGCTCCACGAGCAGTACTTC. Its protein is CASSPGLALHEQYF.